The rows below give T cell receptor beta chains drawn from one sample of a study of T-cell memory formation after mild COVID-19. TCRdb reanalysed the 5' RACE reads using MiXCR and keeps one entry per CDR3 protein. Of fewer than 140,000 distinct CDR3 sequences in the sample, about 17% were seen once. The sample taken for sequencing was PBMCs or a T cell subset sorted from them (not recorded which). These receptors were taken from an adult woman who had mild COVID-19 (a few samples of this study predate the infection). Cell type and time point are not known. Both conserved end residues are part of each CDR3. Each record gives: J gene, V gene, clone size, D gene, CDR3 protein, CDR3 DNA. D genes are given only for firm matches. Clone size is shown for a subset of rows, as once, few, many or a class of expanded clone.

>TRBJ2-5|TRBV9|few|TRBD1
CASSQDRVAETQYF
TGTGCCAGCAGCCAAGACAGGGTAGCGGAGACCCAGTACTTC
>TRBJ1-1|TRBV5-4|few|TRBD1
CASTPGGDRLYTEAFF
TGTGCCAGCACCCCAGGGGGGGACAGACTATACACTGAAGCTTTCTTT
>TRBJ2-1|TRBV20-1|few|NA
CSARQLAGSYNEQFF
TGCAGTGCTAGACAACTGGCGGGCTCCTACAATGAGCAGTTCTTC
>TRBJ2-3|TRBV29-1|NA|TRBD2
CSVGPGLAGGPGTDTQYF
TGCAGCGTCGGCCCTGGACTAGCGGGGGGGCCAGGGACAGATACGCAGTATTTT
>TRBJ2-3|TRBV4-1|NA|NA
CASSQVRAATDTQYF
TGCGCCAGCAGCCAAGTTCGGGCAGCAACAGATACGCAGTATTTT
>TRBJ2-1|TRBV4-3|NA|NA
CASSQAPYRDLRQFF
TGCGCCAGCAGCCAAGCCCCGTACAGGGACCTTAGGCAGTTCTTC
>TRBJ1-3|TRBV12-3/TRBV12-4|NA|NA
CASSLAASGNTIYF
TGTGCCAGCAGTTTAGCAGCCTCTGGAAACACCATATATTTT
>TRBJ2-5|TRBV7-7|NA|TRBD2
CAISTQREGQETQYF
TGTGCTATCTCAACCCAGCGGGAGGGCCAAGAGACCCAGTACTTC
>TRBJ2-5|TRBV9|NA|TRBD1
CASSVDDRGLETQYF
TGTGCCAGCAGCGTAGATGACAGGGGGTTAGAGACCCAGTACTTC
>TRBJ2-7|TRBV2|few|TRBD2
CASSAGTSGYEQYF
TGTGCCAGCAGTGCCGGGACTAGCGGCTACGAGCAGTACTTC
>TRBJ1-2|TRBV9|NA|TRBD1
CASTESGTGQGYTF
TGTGCCAGCACCGAGTCCGGGACAGGGCAAGGCTACACCTTC
>TRBJ2-7|TRBV29-1|few|NA
CSVEVRPYEQYF
TGCAGCGTTGAAGTTAGGCCCTACGAGCAGTACTTC
>TRBJ2-1|TRBV7-8|NA|TRBD2
CASSLLAGGLNEQFF
TGTGCCAGCAGCTTACTAGCGGGAGGACTGAATGAGCAGTTCTTC
>TRBJ2-1|TRBV12-3/TRBV12-4|few|TRBD2
CASSSTKSGTSIYNEQFF
TGTGCCAGCAGTTCGACAAAATCCGGGACTAGTATCTACAATGAGCAGTTCTTC
>TRBJ2-3|TRBV4-2|few|TRBD1
CASGPGQVALAPSTDTQYF
TGTGCCAGCGGTCCGGGACAGGTCGCCCTGGCGCCCAGCACAGATACGCAGTATTTT
>TRBJ2-5|TRBV10-3|NA|NA
CAISATSEKRGETQYF
TGTGCCATCAGTGCAACGTCAGAGAAGCGCGGAGAGACCCAGTACTTC
>TRBJ2-7|TRBV4-3|few|TRBD2
CASSPLAGGLYEQYF
TGCGCCAGCAGCCCACTAGCGGGAGGGCTCTACGAGCAGTACTTC
>TRBJ2-1|TRBV7-8|few|NA
CASSATEFDNEQFF
TGTGCCAGCAGCGCGACAGAGTTCGACAATGAGCAGTTCTTC
>TRBJ2-1|TRBV30|NA|NA
CAWIYGPLSHEQFF
TGTGCCTGGATCTACGGGCCCCTCAGCCATGAGCAGTTCTTC
>TRBJ2-1|TRBV9|NA|NA
CASTAGTGGYNEQFF
TGTGCCAGCACCGCAGGGACTGGGGGCTACAATGAGCAGTTCTTC
>TRBJ2-2|TRBV20-1|NA|TRBD2
CSAKGLAGVTGELFF
TGCAGTGCTAAGGGACTAGCGGGAGTCACCGGGGAGCTGTTTTTT
>TRBJ1-1|TRBV5-6|NA|NA
CASSSRFTEAFF
TGTGCCAGCAGCTCTCGATTCACTGAAGCTTTCTTT